These T cell receptor beta chains were read from a single sample in a study of shared clonotypes between healthy human individuals. Some clones are missing from TCRdb's copy, which holds only in-frame ones; the method was immunoSEQ multiplex PCR. The table has some 120,000 clones, around 68% seen once. Sequencing input: memory CD8+ T cells sorted from blood. These receptors were collected from a woman between 25 and 40 years old in good health. Both conserved end residues are part of each CDR3. The size of a clone is reported for some rows only, either as once, few or many, or as a class for expanded clones.

clone size,V gene,J gene,CDR3 protein
few,TRBV27,TRBJ1-2,CASSFTGVYGYTF
-,TRBV4-2,TRBJ2-3,CASSHGEGLGGGADTQYF
few,TRBV27,TRBJ2-5,CASSDYQETQYF
-,TRBV7-9,TRBJ2-3,CASNIVDRADTQYF
-,TRBV6-4,TRBJ2-2,CASSDSKVSGELFF
-,TRBV5-8,TRBJ2-1,CASRSRPLPWYNEQFF
once,TRBV27,TRBJ2-1,CASSLISSSGDFGEQFF
-,TRBV11-2,TRBJ2-2,CASSFWGQNTGELFF
-,TRBV6-4,TRBJ2-7,CASSPREGFGEQYF
many,TRBV9,TRBJ2-3,CASNGGSGTDTQYF
once,TRBV18,TRBJ2-7,CASSPLAAYEQYF
-,TRBV13,TRBJ2-4,CASSWSGSVKNIQYF
-,TRBV7-9,TRBJ2-7,CASSSRLARYEQYF
-,TRBV13,TRBJ2-1,CAAQPVSSNSYNEQFF
-,TRBV7-7,TRBJ2-2,CASSLTGTTTNTGELFF
-,TRBV11-2,TRBJ2-3,CASSPLTQWGSTDTQYF
-,TRBV28,TRBJ2-1,CASSLLAGAYNEQFF